At least ten counts were recorded for the clone carrying this T cell receptor beta chain. The sample belongs to a study of early T cells in non-severe SARS-CoV-2 infection. The V end was cut by 6 bases, the J end by 1 base, with 22 bases between. Germline CDR1 and CDR2: DFQATT and SNEGSKA (reference sequence). The CDR3 totals 18 residues. One entry per CDR3 protein, called by TCRdb with MiXCR from the 5' RACE reads. The sample gives approximately 70,000 distinct CDR3 sequences, 9.5% to 15% of which show up once; 2.5% to 3.5% is in the top ten. This chain connects TRBV20-1 to TRBJ1-6; the D gene is possibly TRBD1 (6 bases). The specimen was whole blood, collected at baseline. The clonotype was recovered from an adult who was a healthcare worker with PCR-confirmed SARS-CoV-2 infection or an uninfected control (not recorded which). CDR3 in amino acids: CSAGENGGPGSYNSPLHF. DNA of the CDR3: TGCAGTGCAGGAGAAAACGGGGGGCCGGGATCCTATAATTCACCCCTCCACTTT.